This entry features one T cell receptor (beta chain) sequence. This sample was taken from a study of blood T cell repertoires in COVID-19. Study-wide background: Acute and convalescent COVID-19 specimens originated in the United States, Italy and Spain.

Repertoires were generated with immunoSEQ multiplex PCR, while TCRdb's copy carries only in-frame clones and drops some. The repertoire holds some 69,000 clones, with approximately 89% as singletons. The CDR3 is 16 residues long. CDR1 and CDR2 from the germline V gene are MGHRA and YSYEKL. Unmatched junction bases numbered 8, after V lost 3 bases and J lost 2 bases. The chain uses TRBV4-1 and TRBJ2-7, with TRBD2 matching over 9 bases. This receptor was taken from a woman in her fifties or sixties with active COVID-19. The sample consisted of peripheral blood. The CDR3 bases are TGCGCCAGCAGCCAGGAAAGGACTAGCGAGGCCTACGAGCAGTACTTC. Translation gives CASSQERTSEAYEQYF.